This T cell receptor (beta chain) was captured in a study of CD8 T cells in ankylosing spondylitis. Study conclusions and caveats: CD8+ by phenotype, disease-linked clones were relatively rare in peripheral blood. Before this, some motif variants had been reported in reactive arthritis synovial fluid and blood.

With molecular barcodes, quantitative 5'-RACE was used to make the TCR beta libraries. Each CDR3 protein is one row after TCRdb ran MiXCR on the 5' RACE reads. There are some 200,000 distinct CDR3 sequences in the sample; around 13% occur only once, and about 15% lies in the top ten. CDR3 length: 14 amino acids. The germline V gene has CDR1 LGHDT and CDR2 YNNKEL (reference sequence). Trimming removed 0 bases from V and 5 bases from J; junction bases left unmatched: 2. Notes on this clonotype: Antigen specificity is unknown.

Sequencing used blood, either unsorted or a sorted T cell fraction (not recorded which). This TCR came from a male donor with ankylosing spondylitis or in good health (not recorded which). The gene calls are TRBV3-1 and TRBJ2-5, with 8 positions matching TRBD2. The CDR3 is CASSQEASGETQYF. CDR3 DNA sequence: TGTGCCAGCAGCCAAGAGGCTAGCGGGGAGACCCAGTACTTC.